Shown below are 9 T cell receptor beta chains from a single sample sequenced in a study of T cell responses to AZD1222 COVID-19 vaccine. Profiling relied on immunoSEQ multiplex PCR, and the TCRdb table lists in-frame clones only, not all of them. Among roughly 120,000 clones listed, approximately 91% were seen once. Sequenced here: peripheral blood, sampled on day 0 of AZD1222 vaccination. These receptor sequences come from an adult in good health.

The chain combines TRBV27 with TRBJ1-2, with D maybe TRBD1 (5 bases). The CDR3 has 14 residues. Looked up from germline, CDR1 is MNHEY and CDR2 is SMNVEV (reference sequence). Trimming stripped 2 bases from V and 7 bases from J, with 14 bases between. CDR3 in DNA: TGTGCCAGCAGTTTACGGGGGGTTTGGGGTGGCTACACCTTC. This translates into CASSLRGVWGGYTF.

Note on this clone: Other DNA sequences of this sample code for an identical CDR3. The V call is TRBV9, the J call TRBJ1-3; 8 nucleotides agree with TRBD1. The CDR3 extends over 16 amino acids. CDR1 and CDR2 (germline): SGDLS, YYNGEE. V lost 0 bases, J lost 4 bases, and 6 bases stayed unmatched. CDR3 protein: CASSVAQGANGNTIYF. CDR3 in DNA: TGTGCCAGCAGCGTAGCTCAGGGGGCGAACGGAAACACCATATATTTT.

The chain joins TRBV11-3 to TRBJ1-4, with 8 positions matching TRBD1. Per the germline V gene, CDR1 is SGHNT and CDR2 is YENEEA. The V segment lost 2 bases and the J segment 8 bases; nucleotides outside the gene matches: 1. The CDR3 is 13 residues long. CDR3 nucleotide sequence: TGTGCCAGCAGCTTACGGACAGGGGAAAAACTGTTTTTT. Translating it yields CASSLRTGEKLFF.

The chain employs TRBV24-1 and TRBJ2-4; TRBD2 matches at 13 bases. Per the germline V gene, CDR1 is KGHDR and CDR2 is SFDVKD. CDR3 length: 16 residues. V was pared by 3 bases and J by 9 bases, with 7 bases of the junction left unmatched. The CDR3 sequence: CATSDRTSGSSGIQYF. Written as DNA, the CDR3 is TGTGCCACCAGTGATCGGACTAGCGGGAGTTCCGGCATTCAGTACTTC.

This clone was seen just once. V gene TRBV2 combines with J gene TRBJ2-1, with D possibly being TRBD2 (6 bases). The germline V gene encodes CDR1 SNHLY and CDR2 FYNNEI. The CDR3 length is 12 residues. Trimming took 7 bases from V and 7 from J, leaving 11 bases between them. CDR3 nucleotides: TGTGCCAGCACCCCTGGAGGGAATGAGCAGTTCTTC. Translating it yields CASTPGGNEQFF.

This rearrangement joins TRBV2 to TRBJ2-5; 10 bases map to TRBD2. Losses at the gene ends were 6 bases for V and 7 bases for J; bases not matched to a gene: 14. The CDR3 has 16 amino acids. The germline gives CDR1 SNHLY, CDR2 FYNNEI. The CDR3 is CASSPYLSGGLGTQYF. The CDR3 coding sequence is TGTGCCAGCAGCCCATACCTTAGCGGGGGGTTGGGGACCCAGTACTTC.

The V and J genes are TRBV20-1 and TRBJ2-3; D unresolved. Trimming took off 3 bases at V and 1 base at J, with 14 bases between the two ends. CDR3 length: 15 residues. The germline V gene encodes CDR1 DFQATT and CDR2 SNEGSKA (reference sequence). This CDR3 reads CSASGTAHRTDTQYF. The CDR3 DNA is TGCAGTGCTAGTGGCACAGCCCACCGCACAGATACGCAGTATTTT.

This clone was detected a few times. The rearrangement uses TRBV5-4 and TRBJ2-7, with D hard to call. The CDR3 contains 13 residues. With 2 bases removed from V and 2 bases from J, the gap between germline ends came to 8 bases. The germline V gene has CDR1 SGHNT and CDR2 YYREEE (reference sequence). CDR3 coding DNA: TGTGCCAGCAGCTTACAACCCGCCTACGAGCAGTACGTC. The encoded protein is CASSLQPAYEQYV.

The chain couples TRBV24-1 to TRBJ2-3, with a tentative D call TRBD1 (6 bases). Germline lookup yields CDR1 KGHDR and CDR2 SFDVKD. The CDR3 extends over 14 amino acids. Trimming stripped 3 bases from V and 3 bases from J, with 9 bases between. CDR3 in amino acids: CATSDIGQTDTQYF. The CDR3 nucleotides are TGTGCCACCAGTGATATCGGACAGACAGATACGCAGTATTTT.